These T cell receptor beta chains were read from a single sample in a study of cytomegalovirus exposure and HLA in healthy donors. Sequencing was performed with immunoSEQ multiplex PCR; in TCRdb, only in-frame clones are kept and a portion is missing. The sample yields more than 150,000 clones, approximately 85% seen once. The sequenced material came from PBMCs. The receptor set was obtained from a girl aged 10-17 years in good health and CMV-seropositive. The CDR3 runs from the conserved cysteine through the conserved F or W. The order of the fields is V gene, clone size, CDR3 length, J gene, D gene, CDR3 DNA, CDR3 protein. A D gene is named only where the DNA matches it firmly. The listing skips clone size in some rows; elsewhere it reads once, few, many or a size class.

v_gene: TRBV13; abundance: .; len: 15; j_gene: TRBJ2-1; d_gene: TRBD2; CDR3nt: TGTGCCAGCAGCTTAGCTCTAGCGGGCCGGGGTGAGCAGTTCTTC; CDR3aa: CASSLALAGRGEQFF
v_gene: TRBV7-9; abundance: .; len: 16; j_gene: TRBJ1-2; d_gene: TRBD1; CDR3nt: TGTGCCAGCAGCGATCTTCACAGGGGTTACAACTATGGCTACACCTTC; CDR3aa: CASSDLHRGYNYGYTF
v_gene: TRBV5-1; abundance: .; len: 14; j_gene: TRBJ2-7; d_gene: TRBD2; CDR3nt: TGCGCCAGCAGCTCCCTAGCGGTGGGAGCCGAGCAGTACTTC; CDR3aa: CASSSLAVGAEQYF
v_gene: TRBV2; abundance: few; len: 15; j_gene: TRBJ2-1; d_gene: TRBD2; CDR3nt: TGTGCCAGCAGCGGGACTAGCGGGTCCTACAATGAGCAGTTCTTC; CDR3aa: CASSGTSGSYNEQFF
v_gene: TRBV25-1; abundance: .; len: 14; j_gene: TRBJ1-2; d_gene: .; CDR3nt: TGTGCCAGCAGTGAAGGGGCAGGGTACTATGGCTACACCTTC; CDR3aa: CASSEGAGYYGYTF
v_gene: TRBV29-1; abundance: .; len: 13; j_gene: TRBJ1-1; d_gene: TRBD1; CDR3nt: TGCAGCGTTGGGACAGGGGAGAACACTGAAGCTTTCTTT; CDR3aa: CSVGTGENTEAFF
v_gene: TRBV7-2; abundance: .; len: 14; j_gene: TRBJ2-7; d_gene: TRBD1; CDR3nt: TGTGCCAGCAGCCCAGGGGGCCTCACCTACGAGCAGTACTTC; CDR3aa: CASSPGGLTYEQYF
v_gene: TRBV5-4; abundance: .; len: 18; j_gene: TRBJ2-3; d_gene: TRBD2; CDR3nt: TGTGCCAGCAGCTTGGGGACTAGCGGGGGGGCCGGTGGAGATACGCAGTATTTT; CDR3aa: CASSLGTSGGAGGDTQYF
v_gene: TRBV5-1; abundance: few; len: 17; j_gene: TRBJ2-7; d_gene: .; CDR3nt: TGCGCCAGCAGCTTACGCTCGGAGGGTATTAGCTCCTACGAGCAGTACTTC; CDR3aa: CASSLRSEGISSYEQYF
v_gene: TRBV18; abundance: .; len: 15; j_gene: TRBJ2-7; d_gene: TRBD2; CDR3nt: TGTGCCAGCTTCAAAGCGGGGGCCAGCTCCTACGAGCAGTACTTC; CDR3aa: CASFKAGASSYEQYF
v_gene: TRBV7-2; abundance: .; len: 14; j_gene: TRBJ2-2; d_gene: TRBD1; CDR3nt: TGTGCCAGCAGACCGGGACAGGGTACCGGGGAGCTGTTTTTT; CDR3aa: CASRPGQGTGELFF
v_gene: TRBV5-5; abundance: once; len: 15; j_gene: TRBJ1-1; d_gene: .; CDR3nt: TGTGCCAGCAGCTTGGTGTCAGGCTGGAACACTGAAGCTTTCTTT; CDR3aa: CASSLVSGWNTEAFF
v_gene: TRBV4-2; abundance: .; len: 16; j_gene: TRBJ1-5; d_gene: TRBD1; CDR3nt: TGTGCCAGCAGCCAACTACCGGGACAGGGCAATCAGCCCCAGCATTTT; CDR3aa: CASSQLPGQGNQPQHF
v_gene: TRBV6-5; abundance: .; len: 16; j_gene: TRBJ1-5; d_gene: .; CDR3nt: TGTGCCAGCAGTTACTCGATGGGGGGTGGCAATCAGCCCCAGCATTTT; CDR3aa: CASSYSMGGGNQPQHF
v_gene: TRBV9; abundance: once; len: 14; j_gene: TRBJ2-1; d_gene: TRBD2; CDR3nt: TGTGCCAGCAGCGCGACTAGCGGTTACAATGAGCAGTTCTTC; CDR3aa: CASSATSGYNEQFF
v_gene: TRBV5-6; abundance: .; len: 14; j_gene: TRBJ2-7; d_gene: .; CDR3nt: TGTGCCAGCAGCTTGGGACAGAGATCATACGAGCAGTACTTC; CDR3aa: CASSLGQRSYEQYF
v_gene: TRBV5-1; abundance: .; len: 15; j_gene: TRBJ2-1; d_gene: TRBD2; CDR3nt: TGCGCCAGCAGCAGCAGCGGGGGGGCCTACAATGAGCAGTTCTTC; CDR3aa: CASSSSGGAYNEQFF
v_gene: TRBV9; abundance: .; len: 13; j_gene: TRBJ2-2; d_gene: .; CDR3nt: TGTGCCAGCAGCGTAGCGAGCACCGGGGAGCTGTTTTTT; CDR3aa: CASSVASTGELFF
v_gene: TRBV5-4; abundance: .; len: 16; j_gene: TRBJ2-1; d_gene: TRBD2; CDR3nt: TGTGCCAGCAGTAGGGGGGTAGCGGGGATTTACAATGAGCAGTTCTTC; CDR3aa: CASSRGVAGIYNEQFF
v_gene: TRBV19; abundance: once; len: 18; j_gene: TRBJ1-5; d_gene: TRBD1; CDR3nt: TGTGCCAGTAGTCCCGAAGACAGGGGCTCCTATTGGAATCAGCCCCAGCATTTT; CDR3aa: CASSPEDRGSYWNQPQHF
v_gene: TRBV9; abundance: .; len: 14; j_gene: TRBJ2-3; d_gene: .; CDR3nt: TGTGCCAGCAACCGGGTCTCTAGCACAGATACGCAGTATTTT; CDR3aa: CASNRVSSTDTQYF
v_gene: TRBV6-1; abundance: .; len: 15; j_gene: TRBJ2-4; d_gene: TRBD1; CDR3nt: TGTGCCAGCAGTGAACCCCGGACAGGGTACAACATTCAGTACTTC; CDR3aa: CASSEPRTGYNIQYF
v_gene: TRBV4-3; abundance: few; len: 16; j_gene: TRBJ1-6; d_gene: .; CDR3nt: TGCGCCAGCAGCCAAGATCCGCCCGGGGATAATTCACCCCTCCACTTT; CDR3aa: CASSQDPPGDNSPLHF
v_gene: TRBV11-3; abundance: .; len: 15; j_gene: TRBJ2-1; d_gene: .; CDR3nt: TGTGCCAGCAGCTTAGATGCGAGATACTACAATGAGCAGTTCTTC; CDR3aa: CASSLDARYYNEQFF
v_gene: TRBV5-1; abundance: once; len: 15; j_gene: TRBJ1-1; d_gene: TRBD1; CDR3nt: TGCGCCAGCAGCCCCGGGACAGGGGCGGACACTGAAGCTTTCTTT; CDR3aa: CASSPGTGADTEAFF
v_gene: TRBV6-5; abundance: once; len: 14; j_gene: TRBJ2-7; d_gene: .; CDR3nt: TGTGCCAGCAGTTATACGGGCGGGGCCTACGAGCAGTACTTC; CDR3aa: CASSYTGGAYEQYF
v_gene: TRBV5-4; abundance: .; len: 13; j_gene: TRBJ1-6; d_gene: TRBD1; CDR3nt: TGTGCCAGCAGCAAGGACAGGGAGTCACCCCTCCACTTT; CDR3aa: CASSKDRESPLHF
v_gene: TRBV6-5; abundance: .; len: 14; j_gene: TRBJ1-2; d_gene: TRBD1; CDR3nt: TGTGCCAGCAGCTTACGACAGGGGACCTATGGCTACACCTTC; CDR3aa: CASSLRQGTYGYTF
v_gene: TRBV30; abundance: few; len: 15; j_gene: TRBJ2-1; d_gene: TRBD2; CDR3nt: TGTGCCTCGGACCCGGGGGGGCAGAACTACAATGAGCAGTTCTTC; CDR3aa: CASDPGGQNYNEQFF
v_gene: TRBV6-1; abundance: .; len: 17; j_gene: TRBJ2-1; d_gene: .; CDR3nt: TGTGCCAGCAGTGACCCCTTCCGACGGAGCTCCTACAATGAGCAGTTCTTC; CDR3aa: CASSDPFRRSSYNEQFF
v_gene: TRBV30; abundance: .; len: 15; j_gene: TRBJ2-1; d_gene: .; CDR3nt: TGTGCCTGGACGGGTGGCCCTCTAACCTACAATGAGCAGTTCTTC; CDR3aa: CAWTGGPLTYNEQFF
v_gene: TRBV6-1; abundance: few; len: 12; j_gene: TRBJ1-2; d_gene: .; CDR3nt: TGTGCCAGCATAACAACTAACTATGGCTACACCTTC; CDR3aa: CASITTNYGYTF
v_gene: TRBV7-9; abundance: once; len: 16; j_gene: TRBJ2-5; d_gene: .; CDR3nt: TGTGCCAGCAGCTTAGGGGCGGGGGCAGAGGGAGAGACCCAGTACTTC; CDR3aa: CASSLGAGAEGETQYF
v_gene: TRBV29-1; abundance: .; len: 13; j_gene: TRBJ2-4; d_gene: TRBD1; CDR3nt: TGCAGCGTTGCACCGGACAGGGTGGACATTCAGTACTTC; CDR3aa: CSVAPDRVDIQYF
v_gene: TRBV11-3; abundance: few; len: 19; j_gene: TRBJ2-2; d_gene: TRBD2; CDR3nt: TGTGCCAGCAGCTTAAGGCTTAGCGGGGGGGCCGGATGGACCGGGGAGCTGTTTTTT; CDR3aa: CASSLRLSGGAGWTGELFF
v_gene: TRBV7-2; abundance: few; len: 16; j_gene: TRBJ1-3; d_gene: TRBD1; CDR3nt: TGTGCCAGCAGCACCCAGACAGGGCTTACTGGAAACACCATATATTTT; CDR3aa: CASSTQTGLTGNTIYF
v_gene: TRBV27; abundance: .; len: 17; j_gene: TRBJ2-7; d_gene: TRBD1; CDR3nt: TGTGCCAGCAGTTCCCTAACGGGACAGGGAGGTTTCGACGAGCAGTACTTC; CDR3aa: CASSSLTGQGGFDEQYF
v_gene: TRBV4-3; abundance: .; len: 14; j_gene: TRBJ2-2; d_gene: .; CDR3nt: TGCGCCAGCAGCCAGAACCCGGGGGCCGGGGAGCTGTTTTTT; CDR3aa: CASSQNPGAGELFF
v_gene: TRBV4-2; abundance: .; len: 14; j_gene: TRBJ1-2; d_gene: TRBD1; CDR3nt: TGTGCCAGCAGGGGTAGCAGGGGGGTCGTAGGCTACACCTTC; CDR3aa: CASRGSRGVVGYTF
v_gene: TRBV5-1; abundance: .; len: 15; j_gene: TRBJ2-1; d_gene: .; CDR3nt: TGCGCCAGCAGCTTGGGGGGTGGAGGGGGCGATGAGCAGTTCTTC; CDR3aa: CASSLGGGGGDEQFF
v_gene: TRBV30; abundance: .; len: 11; j_gene: TRBJ1-2; d_gene: TRBD1; CDR3nt: TGTGCCTCAGGACAGGATTATGGCTACACCTTC; CDR3aa: CASGQDYGYTF
v_gene: TRBV13; abundance: .; len: 14; j_gene: TRBJ1-3; d_gene: .; CDR3nt: TGTGCCAACTTCACTCTGACTGCTGGAAACACCATATATTTT; CDR3aa: CANFTLTAGNTIYF